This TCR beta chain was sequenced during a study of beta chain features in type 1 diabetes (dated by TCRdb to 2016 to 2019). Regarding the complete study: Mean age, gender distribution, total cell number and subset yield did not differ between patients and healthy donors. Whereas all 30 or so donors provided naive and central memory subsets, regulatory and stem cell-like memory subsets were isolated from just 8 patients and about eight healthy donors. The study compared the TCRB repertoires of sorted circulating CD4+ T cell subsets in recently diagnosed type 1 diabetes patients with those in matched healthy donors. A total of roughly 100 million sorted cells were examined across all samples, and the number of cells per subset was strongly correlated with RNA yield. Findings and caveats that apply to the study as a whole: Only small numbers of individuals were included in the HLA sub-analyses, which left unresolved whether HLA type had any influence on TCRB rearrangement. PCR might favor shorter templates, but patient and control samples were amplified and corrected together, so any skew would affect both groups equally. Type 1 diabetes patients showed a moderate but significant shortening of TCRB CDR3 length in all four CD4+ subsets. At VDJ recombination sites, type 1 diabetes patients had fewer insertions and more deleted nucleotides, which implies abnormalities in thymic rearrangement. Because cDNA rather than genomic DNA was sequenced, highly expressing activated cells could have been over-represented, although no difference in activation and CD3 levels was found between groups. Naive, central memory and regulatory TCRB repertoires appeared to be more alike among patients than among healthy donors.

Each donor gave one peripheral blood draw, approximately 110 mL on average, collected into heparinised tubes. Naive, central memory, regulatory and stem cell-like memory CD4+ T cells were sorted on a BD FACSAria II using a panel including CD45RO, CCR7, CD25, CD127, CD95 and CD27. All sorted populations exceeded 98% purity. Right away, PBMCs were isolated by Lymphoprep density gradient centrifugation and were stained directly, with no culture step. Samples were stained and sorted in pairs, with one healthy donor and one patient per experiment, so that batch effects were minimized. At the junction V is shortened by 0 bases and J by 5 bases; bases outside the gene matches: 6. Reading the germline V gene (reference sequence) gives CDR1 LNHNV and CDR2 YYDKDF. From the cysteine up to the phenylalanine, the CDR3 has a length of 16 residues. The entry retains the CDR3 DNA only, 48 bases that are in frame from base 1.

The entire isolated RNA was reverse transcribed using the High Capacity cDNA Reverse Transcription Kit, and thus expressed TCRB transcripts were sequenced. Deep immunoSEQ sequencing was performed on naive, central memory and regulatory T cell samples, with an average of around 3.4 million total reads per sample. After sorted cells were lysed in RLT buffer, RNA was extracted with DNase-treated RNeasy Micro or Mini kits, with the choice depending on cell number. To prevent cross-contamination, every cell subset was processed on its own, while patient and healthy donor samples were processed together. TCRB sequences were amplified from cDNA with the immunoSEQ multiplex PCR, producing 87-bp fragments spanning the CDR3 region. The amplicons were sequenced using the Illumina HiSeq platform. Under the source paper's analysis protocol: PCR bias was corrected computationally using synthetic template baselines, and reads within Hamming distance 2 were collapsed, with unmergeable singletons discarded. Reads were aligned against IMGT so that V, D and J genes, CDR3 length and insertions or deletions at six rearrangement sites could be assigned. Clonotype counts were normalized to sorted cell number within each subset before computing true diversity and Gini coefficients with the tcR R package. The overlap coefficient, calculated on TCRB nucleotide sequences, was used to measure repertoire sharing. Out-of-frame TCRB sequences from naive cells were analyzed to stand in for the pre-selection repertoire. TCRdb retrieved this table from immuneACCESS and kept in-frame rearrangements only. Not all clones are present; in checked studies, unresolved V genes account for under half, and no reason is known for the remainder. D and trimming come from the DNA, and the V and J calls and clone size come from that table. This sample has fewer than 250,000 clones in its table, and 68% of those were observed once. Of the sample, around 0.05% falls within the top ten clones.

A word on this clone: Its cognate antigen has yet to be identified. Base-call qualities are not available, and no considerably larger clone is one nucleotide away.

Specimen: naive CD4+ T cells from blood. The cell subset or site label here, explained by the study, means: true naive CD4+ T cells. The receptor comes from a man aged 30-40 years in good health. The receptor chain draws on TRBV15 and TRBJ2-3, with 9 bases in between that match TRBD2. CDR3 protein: CATSRDIAGAQDTQYF. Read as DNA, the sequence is TGTGCCACCAGCAGAGATATAGCGGGAGCCCAAGATACGCAGTATTTT. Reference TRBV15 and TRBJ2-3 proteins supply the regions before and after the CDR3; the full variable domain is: DAMVIQNPRYQVTQFGKPVTLSCSQTLNHNVMYWYQQKSSQAPKLLFHYYDKDFNNEADTPDNFQSRRPNTSFCFLDIRSPGLGDTAMYLCATSRDIAGAQDTQYFGPGTRLTVL.